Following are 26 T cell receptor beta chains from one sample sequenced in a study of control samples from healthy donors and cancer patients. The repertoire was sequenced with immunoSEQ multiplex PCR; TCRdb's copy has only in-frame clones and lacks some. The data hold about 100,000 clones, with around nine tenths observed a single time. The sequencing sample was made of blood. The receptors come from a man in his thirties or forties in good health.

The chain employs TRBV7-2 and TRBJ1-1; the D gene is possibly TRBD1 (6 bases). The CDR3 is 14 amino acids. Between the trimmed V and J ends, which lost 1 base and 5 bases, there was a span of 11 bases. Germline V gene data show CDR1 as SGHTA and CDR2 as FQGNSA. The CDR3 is CASSLGGGRTEAFF. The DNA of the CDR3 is TGTGCCAGCAGCTTAGGTGGGGGGCGGACTGAAGCTTTCTTT.

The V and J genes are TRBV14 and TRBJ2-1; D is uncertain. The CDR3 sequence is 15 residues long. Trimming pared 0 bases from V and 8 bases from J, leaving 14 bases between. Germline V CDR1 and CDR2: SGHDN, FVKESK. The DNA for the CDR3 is TGTGCCAGCAGCCAAGACTGGCTCTCTGGGGATGAGCAGTTCTTC. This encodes CASSQDWLSGDEQFF.

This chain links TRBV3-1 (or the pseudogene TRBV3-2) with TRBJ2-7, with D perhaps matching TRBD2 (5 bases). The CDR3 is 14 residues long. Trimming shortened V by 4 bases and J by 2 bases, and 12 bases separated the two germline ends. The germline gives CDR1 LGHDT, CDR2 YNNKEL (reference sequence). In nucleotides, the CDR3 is TGTGCCAGCAGCCCATACACGGGAACCTACGAGCAGTACTTC. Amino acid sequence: CASSPYTGTYEQYF.

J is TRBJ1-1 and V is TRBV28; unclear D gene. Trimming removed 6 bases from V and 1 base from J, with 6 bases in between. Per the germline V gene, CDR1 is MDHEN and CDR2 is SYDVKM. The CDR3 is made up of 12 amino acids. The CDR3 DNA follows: TGTGCCAGCAGATGGGGGAACACTGAAGCTTTCTTT. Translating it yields CASRWGNTEAFF.

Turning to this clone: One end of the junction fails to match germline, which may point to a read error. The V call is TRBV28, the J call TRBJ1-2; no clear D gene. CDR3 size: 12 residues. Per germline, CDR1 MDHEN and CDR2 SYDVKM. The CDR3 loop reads CATSFGSYGYTF. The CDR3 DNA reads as TGTGCCACCAGTTTTGGATCCTATGGCTACACCTTC.

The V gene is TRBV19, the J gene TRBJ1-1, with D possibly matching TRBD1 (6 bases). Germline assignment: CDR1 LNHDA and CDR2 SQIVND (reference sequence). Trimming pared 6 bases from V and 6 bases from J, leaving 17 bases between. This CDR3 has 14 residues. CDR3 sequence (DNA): TGTGCCAGTAGCACCCCCGGACAGACCGCTGAAGCTTTCTTT. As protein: CASSTPGQTAEAFF.

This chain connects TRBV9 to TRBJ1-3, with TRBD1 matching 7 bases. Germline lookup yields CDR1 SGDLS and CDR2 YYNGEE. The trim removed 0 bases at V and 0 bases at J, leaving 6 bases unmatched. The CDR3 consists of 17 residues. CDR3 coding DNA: TGTGCCAGCAGCGTAGGACAGGGTTGGCGCTCTGGAAACACCATATATTTT. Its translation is CASSVGQGWRSGNTIYF.

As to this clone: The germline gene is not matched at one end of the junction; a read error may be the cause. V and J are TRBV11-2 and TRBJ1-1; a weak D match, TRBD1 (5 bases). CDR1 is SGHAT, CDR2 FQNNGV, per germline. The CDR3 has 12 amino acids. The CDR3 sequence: CASSLEGLGLSF. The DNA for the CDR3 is TGTGCCAGCAGCTTAGAGGGGCTCGGGCTGTCGTTT.

The DNA of the CDR3 is TGTGCCAGCAGTTTATGGGATCCCGACACCGGGGAGCTGTTTTTT. Encoded protein: CASSLWDPDTGELFF. The rearrangement joins TRBV27 to TRBJ2-2; D is uncertain. The CDR3 is 15 amino acids. CDR1 MNHEY and CDR2 SMNVEV come from the germline V gene (reference sequence). V was pared by 1 base and J by 3 bases, with 9 bases between.

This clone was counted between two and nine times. The CDR3 protein is CASSPGRFLRDSPLHF. The CDR3 bases are TGTGCCAGCAGCCCAGGACGTTTTTTGCGAGATTCACCCCTCCACTTT. The chain recombines TRBV7-8 with TRBJ1-6; D remains unclear. Germline V gene sequence: CDR1 SGHVS, CDR2 FQNEAQ. CDR3 length equals 16 residues. V was shortened by 5 bases and J by 8 bases, with 19 bases between the two germline ends.

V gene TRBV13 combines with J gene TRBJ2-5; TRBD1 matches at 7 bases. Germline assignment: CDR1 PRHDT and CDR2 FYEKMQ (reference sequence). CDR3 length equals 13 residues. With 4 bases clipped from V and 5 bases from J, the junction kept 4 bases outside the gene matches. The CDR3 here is CASSSYRGETQYF. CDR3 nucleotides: TGTGCCAGCAGCTCCTACAGGGGTGAGACCCAGTACTTC.

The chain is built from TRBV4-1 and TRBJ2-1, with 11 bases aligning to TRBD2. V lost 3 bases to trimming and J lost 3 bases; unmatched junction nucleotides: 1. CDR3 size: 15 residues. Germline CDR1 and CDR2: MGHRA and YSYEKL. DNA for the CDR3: TGCGCCAGCAGCCAGGGACTAGCGGACTACAATGAGCAGTTCTTC. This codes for CASSQGLADYNEQFF.

CDR3: CASSQGRATNEKLFF. The CDR3 DNA follows: TGCGCCAGCAGCCAAGGCAGGGCAACTAATGAAAAACTGTTTTTT. The chain carries TRBV4-1 and TRBJ1-4; weak D call: TRBD1 (5 bases). In germline, CDR1 is MGHRA, CDR2 YSYEKL. The CDR3 spans 15 residues. V shed 1 base and J shed 0 bases, with 6 bases lying between them.

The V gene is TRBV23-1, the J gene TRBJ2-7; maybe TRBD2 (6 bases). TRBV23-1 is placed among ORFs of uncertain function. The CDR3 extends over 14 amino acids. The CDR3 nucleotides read TGCGCCAGCAGTCTCAAGGCGGGAAAAGGCGAGCAGCACGTC. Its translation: CASSLKAGKGEQHV.

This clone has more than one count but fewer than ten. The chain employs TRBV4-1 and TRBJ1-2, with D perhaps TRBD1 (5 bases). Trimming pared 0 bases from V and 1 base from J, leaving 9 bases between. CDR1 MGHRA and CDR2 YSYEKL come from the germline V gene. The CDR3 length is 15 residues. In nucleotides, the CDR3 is TGCGCCAGCAGCCAAGAGGGGGACGGTAACTATGGCTACACCTTC. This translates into CASSQEGDGNYGYTF.

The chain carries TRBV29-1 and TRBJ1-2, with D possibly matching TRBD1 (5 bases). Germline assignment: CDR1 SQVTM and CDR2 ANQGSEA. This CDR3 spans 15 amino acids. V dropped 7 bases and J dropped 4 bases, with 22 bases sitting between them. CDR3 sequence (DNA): TGCAGCGGCCGGGTCTCCCAGGGAGACTCCTATGGCTACACCTTC. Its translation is CSGRVSQGDSYGYTF.

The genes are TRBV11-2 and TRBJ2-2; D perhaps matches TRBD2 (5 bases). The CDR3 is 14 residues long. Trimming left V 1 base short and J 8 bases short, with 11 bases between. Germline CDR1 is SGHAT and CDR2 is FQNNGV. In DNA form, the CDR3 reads TGTGCCAGCAGCTTAGGGCTAGCCCAGGGGGAGCTGTTTTTT. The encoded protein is CASSLGLAQGELFF.

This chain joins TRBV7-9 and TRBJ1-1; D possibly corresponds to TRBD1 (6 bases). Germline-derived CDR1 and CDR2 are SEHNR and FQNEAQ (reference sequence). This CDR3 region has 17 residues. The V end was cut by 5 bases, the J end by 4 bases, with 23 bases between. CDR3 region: CASSHIDGGRRSTEAFF. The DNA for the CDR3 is TGTGCCAGCAGCCATATCGACGGGGGCCGTCGTAGCACTGAAGCTTTCTTT.

The CDR3 sequence is CASSAQVGQFGYTF. CDR3 nucleotide sequence: TGTGCCAGCAGCGCCCAGGTGGGGCAGTTTGGCTACACCTTC. This rearrangement joins TRBV9 to TRBJ1-2; D is possibly TRBD1 (5 bases). Germline CDR1 is SGDLS and CDR2 is YYNGEE. The CDR3 is 14 amino acids. Trimming shortened V by 3 bases and J by 7 bases, and 16 bases separated the two germline ends.

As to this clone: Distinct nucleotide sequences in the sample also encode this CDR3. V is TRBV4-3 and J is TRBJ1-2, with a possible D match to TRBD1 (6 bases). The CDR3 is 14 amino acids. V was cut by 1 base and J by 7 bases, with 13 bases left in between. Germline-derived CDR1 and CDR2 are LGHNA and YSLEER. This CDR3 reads CASSQVVGGVGYTF. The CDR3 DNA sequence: TGCGCCAGCAGCCAAGTCGTAGGGGGGGTTGGCTACACCTTC.

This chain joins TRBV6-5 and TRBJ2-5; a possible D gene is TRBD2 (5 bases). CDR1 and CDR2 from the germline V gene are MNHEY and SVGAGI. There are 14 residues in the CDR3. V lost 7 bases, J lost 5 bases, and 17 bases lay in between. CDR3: CASTEDLRTETQYF. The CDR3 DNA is TGTGCCAGCACCGAGGACTTACGTACGGAGACCCAGTACTTC.

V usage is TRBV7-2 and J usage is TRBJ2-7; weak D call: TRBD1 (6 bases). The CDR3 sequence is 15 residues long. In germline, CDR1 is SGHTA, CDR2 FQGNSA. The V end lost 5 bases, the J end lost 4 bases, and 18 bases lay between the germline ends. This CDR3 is CASSRKTRGGYEQYF. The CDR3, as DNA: TGTGCCAGCAGCCGTAAAACCAGGGGTGGGTACGAGCAGTACTTC.

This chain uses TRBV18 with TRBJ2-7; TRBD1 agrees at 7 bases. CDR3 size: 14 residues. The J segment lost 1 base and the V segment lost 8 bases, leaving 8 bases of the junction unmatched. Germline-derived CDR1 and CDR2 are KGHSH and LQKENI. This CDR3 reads CASTPSGQSYEQYF. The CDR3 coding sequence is TGTGCCAGCACTCCATCGGGACAGTCCTACGAGCAGTACTTC.

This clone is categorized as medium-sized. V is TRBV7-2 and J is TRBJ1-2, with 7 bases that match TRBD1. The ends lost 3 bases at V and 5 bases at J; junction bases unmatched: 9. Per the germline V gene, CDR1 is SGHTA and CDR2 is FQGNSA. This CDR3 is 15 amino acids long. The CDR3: CASSFRQGNSYGYTF. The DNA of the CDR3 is TGTGCCAGCAGCTTTAGACAGGGAAACAGTTATGGCTACACCTTC.

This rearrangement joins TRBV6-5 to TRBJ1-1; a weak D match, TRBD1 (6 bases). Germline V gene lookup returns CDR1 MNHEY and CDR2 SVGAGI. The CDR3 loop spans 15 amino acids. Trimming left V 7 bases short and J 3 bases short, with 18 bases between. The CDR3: CASKTSGAGDTEAFF. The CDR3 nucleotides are TGTGCCAGCAAAACGTCAGGGGCCGGGGACACTGAAGCTTTCTTT.

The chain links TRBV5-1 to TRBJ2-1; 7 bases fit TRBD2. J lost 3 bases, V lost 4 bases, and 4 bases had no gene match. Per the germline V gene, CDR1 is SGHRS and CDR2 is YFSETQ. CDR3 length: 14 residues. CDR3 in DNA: TGCGCCAGCAGCGGGGGGGGGATCTACAATGAGCAGTTCTTC. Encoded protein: CASSGGGIYNEQFF.